What follows describes a single T cell receptor beta chain. This CDR3 is 17 amino acids long. Trimming pared 3 bases from V and 2 bases from J, leaving 18 bases between. The germline gives CDR1 SGHNT, CDR2 YENEEA. The data belong to a study of T cells in localized non-small cell lung cancer. TCRdb keeps only in-frame clones here, not all; method: immunoSEQ multiplex PCR. This table holds roughly 3,200 clones, approximately 23% found once. The sample in question was normal lung tissue next to the tumor, obtained before any cancer treatment. The V gene is TRBV11-3, the J gene TRBJ2-3, with a tentative D call TRBD2 (5 bases). The sequence was collected from a man between 35 and 75 years old with stage III squamous cell lung carcinoma. CDR3 DNA: TGTGCCAGCAGCTTGGTGTCCGAGGGCGGCTTCACAGATACGCAGTATTTT. Protein sequence: CASSLVSEGGFTDTQYF.